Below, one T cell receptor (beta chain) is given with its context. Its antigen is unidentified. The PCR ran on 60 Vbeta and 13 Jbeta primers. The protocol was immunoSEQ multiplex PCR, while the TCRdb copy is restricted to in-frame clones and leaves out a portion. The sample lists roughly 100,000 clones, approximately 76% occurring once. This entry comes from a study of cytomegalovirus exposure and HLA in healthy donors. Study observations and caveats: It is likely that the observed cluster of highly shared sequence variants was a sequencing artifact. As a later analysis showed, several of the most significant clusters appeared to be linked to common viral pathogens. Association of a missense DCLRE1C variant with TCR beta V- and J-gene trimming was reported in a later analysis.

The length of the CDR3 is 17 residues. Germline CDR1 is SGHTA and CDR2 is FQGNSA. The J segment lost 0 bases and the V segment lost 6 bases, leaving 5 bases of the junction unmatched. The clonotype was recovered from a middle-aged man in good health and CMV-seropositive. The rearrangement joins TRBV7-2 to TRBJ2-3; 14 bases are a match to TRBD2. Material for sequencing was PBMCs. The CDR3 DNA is TGTGCCAGCAGTGGCGGACTAGCGGGAGGTAGCACAGATACGCAGTATTTT. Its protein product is CASSGGLAGGSTDTQYF. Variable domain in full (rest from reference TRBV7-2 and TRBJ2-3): GAGVSQSPSNKVTEKGKDVELRCDPISGHTALYWYRQSLGQGLEFLIYFQGNSAPDKSGLPSDRFSAERTGGSVSTLTIQRTQQEDSAVYLCASSGGLAGGSTDTQYFGPGTRLTVL.